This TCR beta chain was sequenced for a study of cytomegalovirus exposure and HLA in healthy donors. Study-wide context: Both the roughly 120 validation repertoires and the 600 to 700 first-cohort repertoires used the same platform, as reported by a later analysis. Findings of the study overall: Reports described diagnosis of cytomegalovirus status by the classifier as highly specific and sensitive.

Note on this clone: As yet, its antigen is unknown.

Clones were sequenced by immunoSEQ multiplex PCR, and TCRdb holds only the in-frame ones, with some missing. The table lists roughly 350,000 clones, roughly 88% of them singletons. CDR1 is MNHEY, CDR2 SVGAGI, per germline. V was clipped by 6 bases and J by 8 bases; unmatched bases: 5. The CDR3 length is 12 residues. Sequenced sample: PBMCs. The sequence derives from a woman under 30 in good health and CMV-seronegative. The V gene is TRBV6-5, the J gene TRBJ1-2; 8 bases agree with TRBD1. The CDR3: CASSYRTGGYTF. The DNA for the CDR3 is TGTGCCAGCAGCTACAGGACAGGGGGCTACACCTTC.